The source of this TCR beta chain is a study of T cell responses to AZD1222 COVID-19 vaccine. Study-wide points: Baseline seropositivity occurred in only a handful of AZD1222 recipients.

As regards this clone: What it binds is not known.

This table comes from immunoSEQ multiplex PCR, and its TCRdb copy is limited to in-frame clones, with some not included. The sample lists some 150,000 clones, roughly 90% occurring once. Germline values: CDR1 KGHSH, CDR2 LQKENI. V lost 1 base and J lost 1; bases outside the gene matches: 6. The CDR3 is 17 residues long. V usage is TRBV18 and J usage is TRBJ2-2, with 7 bases matching TRBD1. The clonotype comes from an adult who received the AZD1222 COVID-19 vaccine. Source: peripheral blood, taken 28 days after the second AZD1222 dose. The CDR3 sequence: CASSPRGDRENTGELFF. DNA of the CDR3: TGTGCCAGCTCACCACGAGGTGACAGGGAGAACACCGGGGAGCTGTTTTTT. Drawing the rest from reference TRBV18 and TRBJ2-2, the complete variable domain is NAGVMQNPRHLVRRRGQEARLRCSPMKGHSHVYWYRQLPEEGLKFMVYLQKENIIDESGMPKERFSAEFPKEGPSILRIQQVVRGDSAAYFCASSPRGDRENTGELFFGEGSRLTVL.